The source of this T cell receptor beta chain is a study of Graves' ophthalmopathy and Graves' hyperthyroidism. Study conclusions and caveats: Most clonotypes expanded in thyroid above 0.001 frequency were present in blood too.

CDR3 size: 15 residues. Trimming shortened V by 7 bases and J by 0 bases, and 13 bases separated the two germline ends. Germline CDR1 MNHNS, CDR2 SASEGT. To note about this clonotype: Its antigen remains unidentified.

RNA transcripts provided the template for amplifying TCR beta CDR3 regions. HTBI primers were used in a first-round RT-PCR, which preceded a second-round multiplex PCR. TCRdb analysed the multiplex PCR reads with MiXCR anew, one entry per CDR3 protein. The sample lists approximately 1.2 million distinct CDR3 sequences; 35% to 40% were seen once. The sample consisted of peripheral blood or thyroid tissue (not recorded which). The V gene is TRBV6-1, the J gene TRBJ1-3; perhaps TRBD1 as D (5 bases). This TCR derives from an adult man with Graves' hyperthyroidism. The CDR3 nucleotides are TGTGCCAGCAACCACAGGATATCCTCTGGAAACACCATATATTTT. Encoded protein: CASNHRISSGNTIYF.